One and the same sample provided the 29 T cell receptor beta chains below, sequenced in a study of blood T cells in healthy people across ages. The second PCR ran roughly 7 to 12 cycles with a sample-barcoded 5' primer and J-beta primers. One entry per CDR3 protein, called by TCRdb with MiXCR from the 5' RACE reads. This repertoire shows about 1.1 million distinct CDR3 sequences, more than 30% found once; its top ten account for less than 15%. The specimen was blood. The receptors shown here come from a man in his late teens or twenties in good health.

The rearrangement joins TRBV14 to TRBJ2-1; 8 bases align to TRBD2. The J call is in doubt because the DNA end fits TRBJ2-7 better. This CDR3 comprises 15 residues. The germline gives CDR1 SGHDN, CDR2 FVKESK. The CDR3 protein is CASSQALAGYNEQYF. The CDR3 bases are TGTGCCAGCAGCCAAGCTCTAGCGGGTTACAATGAGCAGTACTTC.

The V and J genes are TRBV28 and TRBJ1-4; D gene unclear. This CDR3 region has 13 residues. The germline V and J ends were trimmed by 2 bases and 4 bases, with 5 bases remaining between them. Germline V gene data show CDR1 as MDHEN and CDR2 as SYDVKM. CDR3 residues: CASSLPVNEKLFF. CDR3 coding DNA: TGTGCCAGCAGTTTACCAGTTAATGAAAAACTGTTTTTT.

A note on this clonotype: Relative to the germline gene, one junction end is altered; a read error may explain this. The chain recombines TRBV6-2 or TRBV6-3 with TRBJ1-5; D gene uncertain. The CDR3 has 15 residues. The germline gives CDR1 MNHEY, CDR2 SVGEGT. CDR3: CTSRTGQYSNQPQHF. Written as DNA, the CDR3 is TGTACCAGCAGGACCGGGCAGTATAGCAATCAGCCCCAGCATTTT.

This rearrangement joins TRBV5-1 to TRBJ1-2; tentatively, D is TRBD1 (5 bases). Germline-derived CDR1 and CDR2 are SGHRS and YFSETQ. The V end was cut by 0 bases, the J end by 5 bases, with 14 bases between. The CDR3 is made up of 15 amino acids. CDR3 loop: CASSLGALGGYGYTF. The CDR3 bases are TGCGCCAGCAGCTTGGGAGCCCTCGGGGGTTATGGCTACACCTTC.

This rearrangement joins TRBV11-2 to TRBJ2-4, with D perhaps matching TRBD1 (5 bases). The J call may be incorrect, as the DNA end agrees better with TRBJ2-7. This CDR3 is built from 14 residues. Looked up from germline, CDR1 is SGHAT and CDR2 is FQNNGV. The DNA for the CDR3 is TGTGCCAGCAGCCGTGGCAAGGGGATCTACGAGCAGTACTTC. Its protein product is CASSRGKGIYEQYF.

This clonotype was recorded a few times. The chain links TRBV10-3 to TRBJ2-2, with D perhaps TRBD2 (6 bases). V dropped 0 bases and J dropped 0 bases, with 26 bases sitting between them. This CDR3 region has 22 residues. Germline values: CDR1 ENHRY, CDR2 SYGVKD. The CDR3 loop is CAISESQLGLQIQISNTGELFF. CDR3 nucleotide sequence: TGTGCCATCAGTGAGTCACAGTTGGGACTCCAGATCCAAATTTCGAACACCGGGGAGCTGTTTTTT.

This chain joins TRBV4-3 and TRBJ1-3; D unclear. Per the germline V gene, CDR1 is LGHNA and CDR2 is YSLEER. V was pared by 3 bases and J by 0 bases, with 9 bases between. The CDR3 is 15 residues long. The CDR3 region is CASSQGLISGNTIYF. The DNA for the CDR3 is TGCGCCAGCAGCCAGGGCCTGATCTCTGGAAACACCATATATTTT.

The chain uses TRBV3-1 and TRBJ2-1; 10 nucleotides align to TRBD1. J gave up 7 bases and V 3 bases, and 6 bases lay outside the gene matches. The CDR3 extends over 15 amino acids. CDR1 is LGHDT, CDR2 YNNKEL, per germline (reference sequence). The CDR3: CASSQTGGAWNEQFF. CDR3 nucleotide sequence: TGTGCCAGCAGCCAGACAGGGGGCGCCTGGAATGAGCAGTTCTTC.

There are a few counts of this clonotype. The gene calls are TRBV6-5 and TRBJ2-2, with unresolved D. CDR3 size: 11 residues. Germline V gene lookup returns CDR1 MNHEY and CDR2 SVGAGI. With 6 bases removed from V and 8 bases from J, the gap between germline ends came to 7 bases. This chain's CDR3 is CASRGSGELFF. The CDR3 nucleotides read TGTGCCAGCAGGGGTTCGGGGGAGCTGTTTTTT.

This clonotype has just a few counts. The V gene is TRBV2, the J gene TRBJ2-5; D is undetermined. Trimming stripped 7 bases from V and 1 base from J, with 10 bases between. The CDR3 length is 13 residues. The V gene's germline CDR1 is SNHLY and CDR2 FYNNEI. For the CDR3, the DNA is TGTGCCAGCACGGAAGACATCCAAGAGACCCAGTACTTC. Translated, it gives CASTEDIQETQYF.

CDR3 in amino acids: CASLEKVGLRTEAFF. Written as DNA, the CDR3 is TGTGCCAGCCTCGAAAAAGTTGGGCTTCGGACTGAAGCTTTCTTT. The rearrangement joins TRBV6-5 to TRBJ1-1; no clear D. Trimming removed 8 bases from V and 5 bases from J, with 21 bases in between. The CDR3 has 15 residues. Looked up from germline, CDR1 is MNHEY and CDR2 is SVGAGI.

The rearrangement links TRBV6-6 to TRBJ2-3, with 8 bases that match TRBD2. The germline CDR1 and CDR2 sequences are MNHNY and SVGAGI (reference sequence). The CDR3 is 15 amino acids. The V and J ends lost 8 bases and 3 bases, in that order; junction bases with no gene match: 10. This chain's CDR3 is CASGSGGFVTDTQYF. The CDR3 DNA follows: TGTGCCAGCGGGTCGGGGGGGTTCGTTACAGATACGCAGTATTTT.

This clonotype was picked up a small number of times. The genes are TRBV7-9 and TRBJ2-7; D unresolved. V was shortened by 5 bases and J by 0 bases, with 11 bases between the two germline ends. CDR1 SEHNR and CDR2 FQNEAQ come from the germline V gene (reference sequence). The CDR3 totals 14 residues. The CDR3 is CASSVRASSYEQYF. For the CDR3, the DNA is TGTGCCAGCAGCGTTAGGGCTTCCTCCTACGAGCAGTACTTC.

The chain employs TRBV7-2 and TRBJ2-3; D is perhaps TRBD2 (6 bases). Trimming took 1 base from V and 2 from J, leaving 13 bases between them. Germline V gene sequence: CDR1 SGHTA, CDR2 FQGNSA. This CDR3 contains 16 residues. The CDR3 bases are TGTGCCAGCAGCTTAGAGGGTCGGACTAACACAGATACGCAGTATTTT. Its translation: CASSLEGRTNTDTQYF.

The table lists this clonotype with a few counts. This sequence joins TRBV4-2 and TRBJ2-7, with D perhaps matching TRBD1 (5 bases). Germline assignment: CDR1 LGHNA and CDR2 YNFKEQ. V lost 1 base and J lost 5, with 12 bases in between. This CDR3 spans 14 amino acids. The CDR3 nucleotides read TGTGCCAGCAGCCAAGGGCCGTCAGGGAACGAGCAGTACTTC. Encoded protein: CASSQGPSGNEQYF.

The sample holds a few counts of this clonotype. The junction does not match germline at one end; this may be a read error. The gene calls are TRBV3-1 and TRBJ1-2; D might be TRBD1 (5 bases). The CDR3 consists of 17 residues. Germline CDR1 is LGHDT and CDR2 is YNNKEL (reference sequence). The CDR3 protein is CASNQLHLGPTGYGYTF. The CDR3 DNA sequence: TGTGCCAGCAACCAACTACATTTGGGACCTACGGGCTATGGCTACACCTTC.

As DNA, the CDR3 is TGCGCCAGCAGCCAAGATGCAACTAGCGAGCACAATGAGCAGTACTTC. Encoded protein: CASSQDATSEHNEQYF. The gene calls are TRBV4-3 and TRBJ2-1; 7 nucleotides align to TRBD2. TRBJ2-7 matches the DNA end more closely, so the J call is doubtful. Germline lookup yields CDR1 LGHNA and CDR2 YSLEER. CDR3 length: 16 residues.

This clonotype appeared a few times. The genes are TRBV20-1 and TRBJ2-7; D unresolved. This CDR3 comprises 12 residues. CDR1 is DFQATT and CDR2 is SNEGSKA in the germline V gene (reference sequence). The V gene lost 4 bases and the J gene lost 10 bases, with 17 bases spanning the gap. The CDR3 coding sequence is TGCAGTGCTATTAGGACGGAGAGTGCCCAGTACTTC. Translated: CSAIRTESAQYF.

This clonotype was detected only once. The chain couples TRBV7-3 to TRBJ1-2, with D perhaps TRBD1 (6 bases). This CDR3 contains 15 residues. Germline CDR1 SGHTA, CDR2 FQGTGA. V dropped 5 bases and J dropped 0 bases, with 13 bases sitting between them. CDR3: CASSPGDRPNYGYTF. The CDR3, as DNA: TGTGCCAGCAGCCCAGGGGACCGCCCTAACTATGGCTACACCTTC.

Of note for this clonotype: One junction end disagrees with the germline gene, perhaps due to a read error. The chain employs TRBV15 and TRBJ2-3; D is ambiguous. The germline V gene encodes CDR1 LNHNV and CDR2 YYDKDF (reference sequence). The CDR3 has 13 amino acids. Here the CDR3 DNA reads TGTGCCGCCAGCAGAGCAGTTAGGGATGCGCAGTATTTT. Translated, it gives CAASRAVRDAQYF.

The chain is built from TRBV20-1 and TRBJ2-7, with 8 positions matching TRBD1. The length of the CDR3 is 13 residues. Unmatched junction bases numbered 10, after V lost 6 bases and J lost 6 bases. Germline loops: CDR1 DFQATT, CDR2 SNEGSKA (reference sequence). CDR3 in DNA: TGCAGTGCCACTGACAGGGGCTGGGGCGAGCAGTACTTC. Translating gives CSATDRGWGEQYF.

The chain uses TRBV7-8 and TRBJ1-4; 7 nucleotides agree with TRBD1. Unmatched junction bases numbered 8, after V lost 7 bases and J lost 0 bases. CDR1 and CDR2 from the germline V gene are SGHVS and FQNEAQ. This CDR3 has 16 residues. The CDR3 protein is CASKRDSIATNEKLFF. For the CDR3, the DNA is TGTGCCAGCAAGAGGGACAGCATTGCAACTAATGAAAAACTGTTTTTT.

V usage is TRBV12-5 and J usage is TRBJ1-1; D is ambiguous. This CDR3 spans 12 amino acids. V gave up 6 bases and J gave up 4 bases, with 9 bases separating them. Germline lookup yields CDR1 LGHNT and CDR2 FRNRAP. CDR3 sequence: CASGLIGTEAFF. As DNA, the CDR3 is TGTGCTAGTGGACTCATTGGCACTGAAGCTTTCTTT.

The genes are TRBV28 and TRBJ1-1; unclear D gene. Trimming shortened V by 6 bases and J by 0 bases, and 11 bases separated the two germline ends. The CDR3 runs 14 residues. Germline CDR1 reads MDHEN; CDR2 reads SYDVKM. CDR3 sequence reads: CASSLHSMNTEAFF. In DNA form, the CDR3 reads TGTGCCAGCAGCTTACATAGCATGAACACTGAAGCTTTCTTT.

This clonotype has a handful of counts. This chain links TRBV20-1 with TRBJ2-3; a weak D match, TRBD2 (5 bases). The CDR3 contains 11 residues. CDR1 is DFQATT, CDR2 SNEGSKA, per germline (reference sequence). V lost 8 bases, J lost 3 bases, and 9 bases lay in between. The DNA of the CDR3 is TGCAGTTGTGTAGCGACAGATACGCAGTATTTT. It is translated as CSCVATDTQYF.

The chain uses TRBV6-5 and TRBJ2-5; maybe TRBD2 (5 bases). This CDR3 contains 16 residues. The germline V gene encodes CDR1 MNHEY and CDR2 SVGAGI. Trimming took off 2 bases at V and 11 bases at J, with 24 bases between the two ends. The CDR3 DNA follows: TGTGCCAGCAGTTACGTGGGTGGAGGATTGAACAATGAGCAGTACTTC. As protein: CASSYVGGGLNNEQYF.

This clonotype was seen only a few times. CDR3 nucleotides: TGTGCCAGCAGTTTGCAGGACGGTATATACAATGAGCAGTTCTTC. Protein: CASSLQDGIYNEQFF. The J gene is TRBJ2-1, the V gene TRBV12-3 or TRBV12-4; no firm D call. The V gene lost 3 bases and the J gene lost 4 bases, with 13 bases spanning the gap. The CDR3 totals 15 residues.

In this sample, this clonotype turned up a few times. The chain links TRBV7-9 to TRBJ1-4; D is possibly TRBD1 (5 bases). The CDR3 has 16 amino acids. Deletions cut 5 bases from V and 6 bases from J, with 19 bases between. The germline CDR1 and CDR2 sequences are SEHNR and FQNEAQ (reference sequence). Written as DNA, the CDR3 is TGTGCCAGCAGCGGGTCTGGGGCCGAGTCTTATGAAAAACTGTTTTTT. Translation gives CASSGSGAESYEKLFF.

In this sample, this clonotype turned up a few times. The chain recombines TRBV20-1 with TRBJ2-5; D remains ambiguous. CDR1 is DFQATT, CDR2 SNEGSKA, per germline (reference sequence). Trimming removed 0 bases at V and 5 bases at J, with 16 bases between. The CDR3 spans 15 residues. As DNA, the CDR3 is TGCAGTGCTAGAGATCAATCCCCAATAGGGGAGACCCAGTACTTC. It translates to CSARDQSPIGETQYF.